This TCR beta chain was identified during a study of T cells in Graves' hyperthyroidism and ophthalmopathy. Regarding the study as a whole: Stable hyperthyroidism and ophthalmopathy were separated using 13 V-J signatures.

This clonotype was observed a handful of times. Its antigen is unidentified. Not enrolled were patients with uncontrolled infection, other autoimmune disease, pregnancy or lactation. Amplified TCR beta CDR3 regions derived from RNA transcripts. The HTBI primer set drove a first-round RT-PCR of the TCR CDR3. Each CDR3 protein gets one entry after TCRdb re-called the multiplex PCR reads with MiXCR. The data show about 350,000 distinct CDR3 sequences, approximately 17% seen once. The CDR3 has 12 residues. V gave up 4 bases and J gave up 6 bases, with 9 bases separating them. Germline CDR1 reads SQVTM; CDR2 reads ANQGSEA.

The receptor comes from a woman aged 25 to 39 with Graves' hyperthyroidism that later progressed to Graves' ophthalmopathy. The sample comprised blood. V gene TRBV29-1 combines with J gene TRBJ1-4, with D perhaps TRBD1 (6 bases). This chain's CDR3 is CSVGGADEKLFF. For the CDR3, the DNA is TGCAGCGTTGGGGGGGCCGATGAAAAACTGTTTTTT.